These T cell receptor beta chains were read from a single sample in a study of blood T cell repertoires in COVID-19. Assay: immunoSEQ multiplex PCR; the TCRdb copy retains only in-frame clones and omits some. The table lists about 250,000 clones, around 90% of them singletons, with 1.2% to 1.5% in the top ten. The material sequenced was peripheral blood. Receptors originate from an elderly man with acute or convalescent COVID-19. CDR3s include the opening cysteine and the closing phenylalanine or tryptophan. A D gene is named only where the DNA matches it firmly. Clone size is shown for a subset of rows, as once, few, many or a class of expanded clone.

>NA|NA|TRBV4-3|TRBJ1-2
CASSQDIRDTGGTF
TGCGCCAGCAGCCAAGACATCCGGGACACGGGAGGGACCTTC
>NA|NA|TRBV5-1|TRBJ2-2
CASSPRVAENTGELFF
TGCGCCAGCAGCCCTCGGGTAGCGGAGAACACCGGGGAGCTGTTTTTT
>TRBD1|NA|TRBV19|TRBJ1-2
CASREGTAPNYGYTF
TGTGCCAGTAGGGAAGGGACAGCCCCTAACTATGGCTACACCTTC
>NA|NA|TRBV7-2|TRBJ1-6
CASSLREARSPLHF
TGTGCCAGCAGCTTAAGGGAGGCCCGATCACCCCTCCACTTT
>TRBD1|NA|TRBV7-9|TRBJ1-1
CASSQGDTEAFF
TGTGCCAGCAGCCAGGGGGACACTGAAGCTTTCTTT
>TRBD1|NA|TRBV23-1|TRBJ1-2
CASSPTGGVYGYTF
TGCGCCAGCAGTCCGACAGGGGGAGTCTATGGCTACACCTTC
>NA|NA|TRBV24-1|TRBJ1-3
CTGFSGNTIYF
TGTACAGGTTTCTCTGGAAACACCATATATTTT
>TRBD1|NA|TRBV5-6|TRBJ1-1
CASSAGTGGWGTEAFF
TGTGCCAGCAGCGCCGGGACAGGGGGATGGGGGACTGAAGCTTTCTTT
>NA|few|TRBV6-5|TRBJ1-6
CASSYSARAHSPLHF
TGTGCCAGCAGTTACTCGGCCAGGGCCCATTCACCCCTCCACTTT
>TRBD2|NA|TRBV4-2|TRBJ2-3
CASSHRGLAGGSTSTDTQYF
TGTGCCAGCAGCCATAGAGGACTAGCGGGGGGCTCAACTAGCACAGATACGCAGTATTTT
>NA|NA|TRBV6-5|TRBJ1-1
CASTLRSDTEAFF
TGTGCCAGCACCCTAAGATCGGACACTGAAGCTTTCTTT
>NA|few|TRBV5-1|TRBJ1-1
CASSLAVGGAEAFF
TGCGCCAGCAGCTTGGCCGTTGGGGGCGCTGAAGCTTTCTTT
>NA|NA|TRBV15|TRBJ1-2
CATSREGAGARGYTF
TGTGCCACCAGCAGAGAAGGGGCAGGAGCTCGCGGCTACACCTTC
>NA|NA|TRBV19|TRBJ1-3
CASTLQRSGGNTIYF
TGTGCCAGTACCCTGCAACGGTCGGGGGGAAACACCATATATTTT
>NA|NA|TRBV3-1/TRBV3-2|TRBJ2-3
CASSPTLSLDTQYF
TGTGCCAGCAGCCCAACTTTAAGCCTAGATACGCAGTATTTT
>NA|NA|TRBV23-1|TRBJ1-1
CASSQVGGLHTEAFF
TGCGCCAGCAGTCAGGTAGGGGGTTTGCACACTGAAGCTTTCTTT
>NA|NA|TRBV7-3|TRBJ2-3
CASSPVGTDTQYF
TGTGCCAGCAGCCCAGTGGGCACAGATACGCAGTATTTT
>NA|NA|TRBV4-1|TRBJ2-7
CASSQTGGPAYEQYF
TGCGCCAGCAGCCAGACGGGTGGTCCGGCCTACGAGCAGTACTTC
>TRBD1|NA|TRBV5-1|TRBJ2-5
CASREDREETQYF
TGCGCCAGCAGGGAGGACAGGGAAGAGACCCAGTACTTC
>TRBD1|NA|TRBV18|TRBJ2-4
CASSDRAGAKNIQYF
TGTGCCAGCTCAGACAGGGCGGGAGCCAAAAACATTCAGTACTTC
>NA|once|TRBV25-1|TRBJ2-1
CASSDGGAGNEQFF
TGTGCCAGCAGTGATGGGGGGGCCGGCAATGAGCAGTTCTTC
>TRBD1|once|TRBV5-1|TRBJ1-1
CASSKGQGGNTEAFF
TGCGCCAGCAGCAAAGGACAGGGGGGGAACACTGAAGCTTTCTTT
>TRBD1|NA|TRBV9|TRBJ1-1
CASSLRTGDVAFF
TGTGCCAGCAGCTTAAGGACAGGGGACGTAGCTTTCTTT
>TRBD2|NA|TRBV7-8|TRBJ2-1
CASSTFLAGGRYNEQFF
TGTGCCAGCAGCACCTTCCTGGCGGGAGGTCGCTACAATGAGCAGTTCTTC
>NA|NA|TRBV10-2|TRBJ1-2
CASSDFGTSYGYTF
TGCGCCAGCAGTGATTTCGGGACAAGCTATGGCTACACCTTC